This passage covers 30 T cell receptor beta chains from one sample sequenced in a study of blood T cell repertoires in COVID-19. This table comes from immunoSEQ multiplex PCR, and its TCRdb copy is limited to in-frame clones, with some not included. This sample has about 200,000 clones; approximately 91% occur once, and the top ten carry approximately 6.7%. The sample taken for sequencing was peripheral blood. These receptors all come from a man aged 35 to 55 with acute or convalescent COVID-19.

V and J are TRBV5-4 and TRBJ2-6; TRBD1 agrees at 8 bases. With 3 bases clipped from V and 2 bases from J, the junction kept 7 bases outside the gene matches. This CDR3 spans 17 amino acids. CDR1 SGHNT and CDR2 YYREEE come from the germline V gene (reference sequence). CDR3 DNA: TGTGCCAGCAGCTCCCGGACAGGGCATCCTGGGGCCAACGTCCTGACTTTC. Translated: CASSSRTGHPGANVLTF.

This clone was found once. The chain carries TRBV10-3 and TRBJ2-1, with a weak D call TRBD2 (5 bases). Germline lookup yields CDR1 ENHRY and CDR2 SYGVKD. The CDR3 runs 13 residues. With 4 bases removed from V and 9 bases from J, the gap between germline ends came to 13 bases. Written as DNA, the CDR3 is TGTGCCATCAGTGGGGCGGGTCGGGGTGAGCAGTTCTTC. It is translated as CAISGAGRGEQFF.

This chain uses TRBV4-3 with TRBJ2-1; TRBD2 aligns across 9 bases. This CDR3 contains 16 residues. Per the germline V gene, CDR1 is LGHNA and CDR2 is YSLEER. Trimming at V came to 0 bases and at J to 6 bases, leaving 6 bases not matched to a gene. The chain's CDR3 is CASSQDWRGGVNEQFF. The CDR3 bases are TGCGCCAGCAGCCAAGATTGGCGGGGGGGGGTCAATGAGCAGTTCTTC.

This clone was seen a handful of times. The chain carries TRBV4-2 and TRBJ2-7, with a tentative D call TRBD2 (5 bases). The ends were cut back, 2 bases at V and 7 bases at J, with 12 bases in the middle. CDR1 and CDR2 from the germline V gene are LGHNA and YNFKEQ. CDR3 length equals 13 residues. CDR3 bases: TGTGCCAGCAGCCAACCCAACTCGGGGGAGCAGTACTTC. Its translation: CASSQPNSGEQYF.

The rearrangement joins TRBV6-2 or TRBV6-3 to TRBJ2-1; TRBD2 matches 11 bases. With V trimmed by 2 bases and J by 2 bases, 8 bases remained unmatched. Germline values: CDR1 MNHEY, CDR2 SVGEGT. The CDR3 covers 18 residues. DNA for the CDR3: TGTGCCAGCAGTTACATGGTAAGACTAGCGGGAACCTACAATGAGCAGTTCTTC. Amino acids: CASSYMVRLAGTYNEQFF.

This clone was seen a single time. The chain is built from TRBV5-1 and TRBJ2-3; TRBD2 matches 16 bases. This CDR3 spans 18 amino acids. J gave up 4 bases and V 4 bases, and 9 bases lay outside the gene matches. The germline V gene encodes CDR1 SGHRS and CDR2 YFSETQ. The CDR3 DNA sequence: TGCGCCAGCAGCCTAGGGACTAGCGGGGGGGCCGGGGCAGATACGCAGTATTTT. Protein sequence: CASSLGTSGGAGADTQYF.

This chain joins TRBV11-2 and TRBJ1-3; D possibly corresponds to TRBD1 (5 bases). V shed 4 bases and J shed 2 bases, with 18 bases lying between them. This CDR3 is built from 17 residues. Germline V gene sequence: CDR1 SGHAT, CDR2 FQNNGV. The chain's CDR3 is CASSSIGGTGPGNTIYF. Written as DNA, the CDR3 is TGTGCCAGCAGCTCTATAGGCGGGACCGGACCTGGAAACACCATATATTTT. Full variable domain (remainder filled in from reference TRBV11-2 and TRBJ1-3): EAGVAQSPRYKIIEKRQSVAFWCNPISGHATLYWYQQILGQGPKLLIQFQNNGVVDDSQLPKDRFSAERLKGVDSTLKIQPAKLEDSAVYLCASSSIGGTGPGNTIYFGEGSWLTVV.

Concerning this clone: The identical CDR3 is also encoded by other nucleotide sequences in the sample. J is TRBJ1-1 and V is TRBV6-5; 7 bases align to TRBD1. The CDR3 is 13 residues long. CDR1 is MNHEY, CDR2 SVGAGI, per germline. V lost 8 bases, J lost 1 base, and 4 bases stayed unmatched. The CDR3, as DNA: TGTGCCAGCTCGAGGACAGGGAACACTGAAGCTTTCTTT. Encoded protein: CASSRTGNTEAFF.

The CDR3 protein is CASSQGVLAGGYNEQFF. For the CDR3, the DNA is TGTGCCAGCAGCCAAGGGGTACTAGCGGGAGGATACAATGAGCAGTTCTTC. This rearrangement joins TRBV11-3 to TRBJ2-1; 12 bases match TRBD2. With 5 bases clipped from V and 4 bases from J, the junction kept 9 bases outside the gene matches. Germline CDR1 and CDR2: SGHNT and YENEEA. This CDR3 has 17 residues. Together with reference TRBV11-3 and TRBJ2-1, the CDR3 gives the full variable domain: EAGVVQSPRYKIIEKKQPVAFWCNPISGHNTLYWYLQNLGQGPELLIRYENEEAVDDSQLPKDRFSAERLKGVDSTLKIQPAELGDSAVYLCASSQGVLAGGYNEQFFGPGTRLTVL.

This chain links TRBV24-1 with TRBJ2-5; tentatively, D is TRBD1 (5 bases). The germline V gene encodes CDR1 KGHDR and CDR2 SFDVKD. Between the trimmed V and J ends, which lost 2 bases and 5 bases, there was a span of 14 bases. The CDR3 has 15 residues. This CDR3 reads CATSDSRTAGETQYF. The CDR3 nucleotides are TGTGCCACCAGTGATTCCAGGACGGCAGGGGAGACCCAGTACTTC.

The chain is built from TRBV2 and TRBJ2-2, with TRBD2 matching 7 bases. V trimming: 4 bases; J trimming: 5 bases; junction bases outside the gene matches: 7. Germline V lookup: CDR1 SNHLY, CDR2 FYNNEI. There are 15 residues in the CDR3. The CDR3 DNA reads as TGTGCCAGCAGTGGTCTCAAGCGGGGAACCGGGGAGCTGTTTTTT. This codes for CASSGLKRGTGELFF.

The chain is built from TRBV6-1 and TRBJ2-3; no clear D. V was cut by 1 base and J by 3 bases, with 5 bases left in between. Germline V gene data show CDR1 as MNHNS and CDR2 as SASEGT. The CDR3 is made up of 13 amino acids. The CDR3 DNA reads TGTGCCAGCAGTGAAGTACATACAGATACGCAGTATTTT. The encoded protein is CASSEVHTDTQYF.

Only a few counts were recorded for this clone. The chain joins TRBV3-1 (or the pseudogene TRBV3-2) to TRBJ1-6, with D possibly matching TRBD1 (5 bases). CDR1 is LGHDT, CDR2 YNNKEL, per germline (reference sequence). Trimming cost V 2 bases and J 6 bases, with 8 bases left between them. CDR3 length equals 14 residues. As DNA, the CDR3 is TGTGCCAGCAGCCAATTAAGGGGTAATTCACCCCTCCACTTT. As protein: CASSQLRGNSPLHF.

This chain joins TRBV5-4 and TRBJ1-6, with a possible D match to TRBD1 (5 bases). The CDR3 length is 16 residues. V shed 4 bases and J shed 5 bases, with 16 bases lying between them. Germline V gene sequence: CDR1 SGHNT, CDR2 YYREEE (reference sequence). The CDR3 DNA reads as TGTGCCAGCAGCACGGGGGGACGGGGAGATAATTCACCCCTCCACTTT. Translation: CASSTGGRGDNSPLHF. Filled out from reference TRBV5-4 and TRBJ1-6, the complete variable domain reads ETGVTQSPTHLIKTRGQQVTLRCSSQSGHNTVSWYQQALGQGPQFIFQYYREEENGRGNFPPRFSGLQFPNYSSELNVNALELDDSALYLCASSTGGRGDNSPLHFGNGTRLTVT.

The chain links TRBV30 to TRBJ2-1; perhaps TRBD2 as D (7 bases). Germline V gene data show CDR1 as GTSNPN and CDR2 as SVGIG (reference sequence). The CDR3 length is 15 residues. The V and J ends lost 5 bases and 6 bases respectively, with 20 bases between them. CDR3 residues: CAWRPWGGAPNEQFF. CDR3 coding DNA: TGTGCCTGGCGGCCATGGGGGGGGGCCCCCAATGAGCAGTTCTTC. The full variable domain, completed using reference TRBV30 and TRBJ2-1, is SQTIHQWPATLVQPVGSPLSLECTVEGTSNPNLYWYRQAAGRGLQLLFYSVGIGQISSEVPQNLSASRPQDRQFILSSKKLLLSDSGFYLCAWRPWGGAPNEQFFGPGTRLTVL.

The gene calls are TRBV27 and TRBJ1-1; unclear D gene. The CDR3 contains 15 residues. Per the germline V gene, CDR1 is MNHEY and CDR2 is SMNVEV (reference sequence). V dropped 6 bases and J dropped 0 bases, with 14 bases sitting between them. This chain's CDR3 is CASREGFFLNTEAFF. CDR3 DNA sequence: TGTGCCAGCAGAGAGGGTTTCTTTTTGAACACTGAAGCTTTCTTT.

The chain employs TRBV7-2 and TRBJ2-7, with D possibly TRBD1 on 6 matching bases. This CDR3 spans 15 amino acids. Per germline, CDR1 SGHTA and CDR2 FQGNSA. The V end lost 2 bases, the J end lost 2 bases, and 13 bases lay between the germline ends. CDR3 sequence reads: CASSLRGHYTYEQYF. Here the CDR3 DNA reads TGTGCCAGCAGCTTAAGGGGACACTATACCTACGAGCAGTACTTC.

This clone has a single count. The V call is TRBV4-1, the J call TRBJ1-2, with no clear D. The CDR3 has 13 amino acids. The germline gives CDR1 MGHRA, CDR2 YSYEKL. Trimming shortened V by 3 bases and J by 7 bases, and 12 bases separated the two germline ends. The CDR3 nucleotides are TGCGCCAGCAGCCAGGTCGAGTTTATTGGCTACACCTTC. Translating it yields CASSQVEFIGYTF.

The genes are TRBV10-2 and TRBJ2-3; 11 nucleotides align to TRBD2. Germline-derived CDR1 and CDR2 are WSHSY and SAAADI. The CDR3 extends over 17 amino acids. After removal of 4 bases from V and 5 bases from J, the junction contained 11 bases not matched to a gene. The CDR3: CASSGSVVAGGGDTQYF. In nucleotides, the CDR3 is TGCGCCAGCAGTGGCTCGGTGGTAGCGGGGGGGGGAGATACGCAGTATTTT.

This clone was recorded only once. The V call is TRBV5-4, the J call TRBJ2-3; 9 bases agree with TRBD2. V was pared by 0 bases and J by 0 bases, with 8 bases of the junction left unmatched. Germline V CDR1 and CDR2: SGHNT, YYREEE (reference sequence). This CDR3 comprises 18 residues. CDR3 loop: CASSLAGRGGVSTDTQYF. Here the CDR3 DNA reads TGTGCCAGCAGCTTGGCCGGGCGGGGGGGCGTTAGCACAGATACGCAGTATTTT. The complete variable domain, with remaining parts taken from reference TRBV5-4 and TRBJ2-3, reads ETGVTQSPTHLIKTRGQQVTLRCSSQSGHNTVSWYQQALGQGPQFIFQYYREEENGRGNFPPRFSGLQFPNYSSELNVNALELDDSALYLCASSLAGRGGVSTDTQYFGPGTRLTVL.

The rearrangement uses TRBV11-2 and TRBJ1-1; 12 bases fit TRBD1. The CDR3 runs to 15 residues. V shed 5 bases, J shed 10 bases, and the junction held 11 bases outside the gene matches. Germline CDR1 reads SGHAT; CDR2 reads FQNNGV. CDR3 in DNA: TGTGCCAGCAGCCTGGGACAGGGGGCTCCAATAGGAGCTTTCTTT. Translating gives CASSLGQGAPIGAFF.

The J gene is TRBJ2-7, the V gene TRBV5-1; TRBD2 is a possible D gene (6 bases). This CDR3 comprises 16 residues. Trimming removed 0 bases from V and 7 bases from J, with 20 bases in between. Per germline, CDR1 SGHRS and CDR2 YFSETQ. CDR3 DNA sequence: TGCGCCAGCAGCTTGGTCGGTAGCGGAGACTCTGGTGAGCAGTACTTC. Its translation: CASSLVGSGDSGEQYF.

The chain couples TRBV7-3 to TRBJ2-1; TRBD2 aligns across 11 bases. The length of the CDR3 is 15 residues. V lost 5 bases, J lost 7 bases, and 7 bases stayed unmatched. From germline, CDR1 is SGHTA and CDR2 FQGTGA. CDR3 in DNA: TGTGCCAGCAGCCTCCGACTAGCGGGAAGGAATGAGCAGTTCTTC. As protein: CASSLRLAGRNEQFF.

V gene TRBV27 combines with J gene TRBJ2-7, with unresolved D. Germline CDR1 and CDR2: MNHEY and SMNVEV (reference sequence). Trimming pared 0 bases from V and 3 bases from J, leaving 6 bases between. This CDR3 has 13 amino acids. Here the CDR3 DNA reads TGTGCCAGCAGTTTATCCAGTTACTACGAGCAGTACTTC. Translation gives CASSLSSYYEQYF.

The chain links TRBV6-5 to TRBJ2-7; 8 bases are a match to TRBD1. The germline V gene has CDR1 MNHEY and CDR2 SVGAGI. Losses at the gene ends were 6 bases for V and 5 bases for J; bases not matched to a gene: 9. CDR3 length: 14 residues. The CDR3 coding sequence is TGTGCCAGCAGATTCCGGGACAGGCCCCACGAGCAGTACTTC. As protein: CASRFRDRPHEQYF.

CDR3 protein: CASSRSTDTQYF. For the CDR3, the DNA is TGCGCCAGCAGTCGGAGCACAGATACGCAGTATTTT. The chain uses TRBV5-1 and TRBJ2-3; D gene ambiguous. The CDR3 has 12 amino acids. Germline V gene lookup returns CDR1 SGHRS and CDR2 YFSETQ. Trimming cost V 5 bases and J 0 bases, with 4 bases left between them. The full variable domain, completed using reference TRBV5-1 and TRBJ2-3, is KAGVTQTPRYLIKTRGQQVTLSCSPISGHRSVSWYQQTPGQGLQFLFEYFSETQRNKGNFPGRFSGRQFSNSRSEMNVSTLELGDSALYLCASSRSTDTQYFGPGTRLTVL.

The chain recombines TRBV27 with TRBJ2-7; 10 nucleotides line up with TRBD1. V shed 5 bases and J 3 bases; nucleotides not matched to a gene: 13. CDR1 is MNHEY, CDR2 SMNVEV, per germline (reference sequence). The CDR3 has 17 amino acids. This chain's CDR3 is CASSPIVGQGRIYEQYF. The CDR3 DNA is TGTGCCAGCAGTCCCATTGTGGGACAGGGGAGAATCTACGAGCAGTACTTC.

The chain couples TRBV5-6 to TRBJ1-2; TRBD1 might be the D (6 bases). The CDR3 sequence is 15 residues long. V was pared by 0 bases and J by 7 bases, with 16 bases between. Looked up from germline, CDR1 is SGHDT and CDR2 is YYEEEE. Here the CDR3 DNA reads TGTGCCAGCAGCTTGGTTCTGGGGGCGAGATCTGGCTACACCTTC. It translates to CASSLVLGARSGYTF.

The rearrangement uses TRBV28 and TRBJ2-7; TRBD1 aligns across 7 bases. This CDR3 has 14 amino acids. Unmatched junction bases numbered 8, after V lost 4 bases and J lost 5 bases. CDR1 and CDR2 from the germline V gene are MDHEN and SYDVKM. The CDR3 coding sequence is TGTGCCAGCAGTTGGGGACAGACCACCGACGAGCAGTACTTC. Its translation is CASSWGQTTDEQYF.

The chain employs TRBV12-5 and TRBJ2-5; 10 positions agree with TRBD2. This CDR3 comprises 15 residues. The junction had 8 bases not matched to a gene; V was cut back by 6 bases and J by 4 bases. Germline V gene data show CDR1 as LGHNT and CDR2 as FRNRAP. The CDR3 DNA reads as TGTGCTAGTGGGAAGAGTAGCGGGGGGCCAGAGACCCAGTACTTC. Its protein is CASGKSSGGPETQYF. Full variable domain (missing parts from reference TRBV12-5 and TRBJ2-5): DARVTQTPRHKVTEMGQEVTMRCQPILGHNTVFWYRQTMMQGLELLAYFRNRAPLDDSGMPKDRFSAEMPDATLATLKIQPSEPRDSAVYFCASGKSSGGPETQYFGPGTRLLVL.